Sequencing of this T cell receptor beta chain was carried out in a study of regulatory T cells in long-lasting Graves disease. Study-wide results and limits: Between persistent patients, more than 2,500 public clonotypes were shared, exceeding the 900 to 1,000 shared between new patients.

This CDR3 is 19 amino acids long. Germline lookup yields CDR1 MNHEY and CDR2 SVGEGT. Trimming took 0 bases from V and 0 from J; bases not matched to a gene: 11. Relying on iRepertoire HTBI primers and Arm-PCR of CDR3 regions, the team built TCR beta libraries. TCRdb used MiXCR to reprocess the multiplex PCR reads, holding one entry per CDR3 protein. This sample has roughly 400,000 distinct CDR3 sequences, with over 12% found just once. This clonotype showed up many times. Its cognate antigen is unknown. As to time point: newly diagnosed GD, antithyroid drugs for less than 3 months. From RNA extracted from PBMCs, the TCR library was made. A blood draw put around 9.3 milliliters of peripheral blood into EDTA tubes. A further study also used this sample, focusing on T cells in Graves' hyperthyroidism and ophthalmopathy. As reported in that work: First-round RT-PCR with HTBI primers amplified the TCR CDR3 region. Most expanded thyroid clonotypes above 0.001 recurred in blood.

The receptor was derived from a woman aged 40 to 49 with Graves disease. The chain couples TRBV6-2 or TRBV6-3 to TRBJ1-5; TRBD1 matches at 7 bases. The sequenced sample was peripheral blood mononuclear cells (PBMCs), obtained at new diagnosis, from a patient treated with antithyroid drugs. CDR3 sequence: CASSYSIHIGTDSNQPQHF. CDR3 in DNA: TGTGCCAGCAGTTACTCAATCCACATTGGGACAGATAGCAATCAGCCCCAGCATTTT.